This T cell receptor (beta chain) was retrieved from a study of CD8+CD57+ T cells in acquired aplastic anemia. Study-level information: The study obtained an average of about 3.2 ug of DNA from sorted CD4+ and CD8+ cells. Notes on the study in general: Shared by patients and controls, fewer than 30 CD8+ CDR3s were abundant in patients.

The length of the CDR3 is 13 residues. V dropped 5 bases and J dropped 6 bases, with 14 bases sitting between them. The germline CDR1 and CDR2 sequences are SGHVS and FQNEAQ. The authors sequenced patients whose flow cytometry had shown CD8+CD57+ cell expansion. About this clonotype: Its antigen is currently unknown.

Using genomic DNA as the template, TCR beta VDJ and CDR3 profiling was carried out. Via MiXCR, TCRdb re-called the reads, giving one row per CDR3 protein. The sample has about 98,000 distinct CDR3 sequences, roughly two thirds seen once. The chain carries TRBV7-8 and TRBJ2-7; possible D gene TRBD1, 6 bases. Material for sequencing was sorted CD4+, CD8+, or CD8+CD57+ T cells (not recorded which) from PBMCs. The origin of this receptor is a human donor with aplastic anemia. The CDR3 spells CASSHKYRVEQYF. The DNA for the CDR3 is TGTGCCAGCAGCCACAAATACAGGGTCGAGCAGTACTTC.